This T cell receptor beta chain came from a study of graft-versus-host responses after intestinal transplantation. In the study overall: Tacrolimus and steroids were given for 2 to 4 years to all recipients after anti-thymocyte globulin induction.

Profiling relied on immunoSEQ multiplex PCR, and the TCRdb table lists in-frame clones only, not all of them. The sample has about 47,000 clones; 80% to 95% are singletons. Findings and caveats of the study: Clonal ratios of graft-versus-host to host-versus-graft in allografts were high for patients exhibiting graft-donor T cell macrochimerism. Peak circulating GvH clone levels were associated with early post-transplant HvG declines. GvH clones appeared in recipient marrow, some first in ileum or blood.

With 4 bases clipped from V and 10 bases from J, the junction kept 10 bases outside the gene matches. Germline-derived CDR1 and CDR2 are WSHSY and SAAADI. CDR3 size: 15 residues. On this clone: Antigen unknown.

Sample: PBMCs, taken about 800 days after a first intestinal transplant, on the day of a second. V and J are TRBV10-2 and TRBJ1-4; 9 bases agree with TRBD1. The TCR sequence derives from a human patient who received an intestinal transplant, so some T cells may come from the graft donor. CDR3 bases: TGCGCCAGCAGTGCGACAGGGGGACCAAGCGGAAAACTGTTTTTT. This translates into CASSATGGPSGKLFF.